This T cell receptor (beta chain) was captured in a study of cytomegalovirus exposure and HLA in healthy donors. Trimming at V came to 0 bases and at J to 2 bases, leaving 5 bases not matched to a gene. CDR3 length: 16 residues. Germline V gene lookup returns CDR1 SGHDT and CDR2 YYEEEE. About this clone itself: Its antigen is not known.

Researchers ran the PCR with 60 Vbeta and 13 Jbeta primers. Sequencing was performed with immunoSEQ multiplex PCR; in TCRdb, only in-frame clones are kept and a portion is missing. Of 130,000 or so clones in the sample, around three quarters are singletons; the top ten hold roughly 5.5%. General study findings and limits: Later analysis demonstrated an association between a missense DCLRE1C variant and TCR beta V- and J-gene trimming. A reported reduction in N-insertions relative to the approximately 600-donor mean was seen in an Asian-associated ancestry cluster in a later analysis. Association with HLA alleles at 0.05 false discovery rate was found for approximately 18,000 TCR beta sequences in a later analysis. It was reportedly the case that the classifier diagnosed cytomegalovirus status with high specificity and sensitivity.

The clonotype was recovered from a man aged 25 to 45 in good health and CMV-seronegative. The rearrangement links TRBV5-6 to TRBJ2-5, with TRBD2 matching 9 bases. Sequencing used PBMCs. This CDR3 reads CASSLGLAGKQETQYF. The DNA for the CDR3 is TGTGCCAGCAGCTTGGGGCTAGCGGGGAAACAAGAGACCCAGTACTTC.